This T cell receptor (beta chain) was sequenced in a study of T cell clonality in common variable immunodeficiency. This clone has ten or more counts. Caucasian heritage predominated among both patients and controls. Control and CVID samples contributed equal amounts of genomic DNA. Sequenced by immunoSEQ multiplex PCR; TCRdb stores in-frame clones only, minus some. The data show about 52,000 clones, with none appearing a single time. This TCR was sampled from a person aged 18-69 years in good health. Sequencing input: peripheral blood mononuclear cells.

CDR3 sequence reads: CASSYTDTQYF. CDR3 DNA (partial): TGTGCCAGCAGCTATACAGATACG. The chain has TRBV2 and TRBJ2-3, with D unclear. The read halts 3 residues ahead of the CDR3 end, with the missing end drawn from the germline J gene. CDR1 SNHLY and CDR2 FYNNEI come from the germline V gene. V was clipped by 6 bases and J by 3 bases, with 4 bases between them. This CDR3 region has 11 residues. Variable domain in full (rest from reference TRBV2 and TRBJ2-3): EPEVTQTPSHQVTQMGQEVILRCVPISNHLYFYWYRQILGQKVEFLVSFYNNEISEKSEIFDDQFSVERPDGSNFTLKIRSTKLEDSAMYFCASSYTDTQYFGPGTRLTVL.